The TCR beta chain under discussion was sequenced for a study of OX40 agonist ivuxolimab in advanced cancers. Overall study: Clinicians treated patients with ivuxolimab, an agonistic anti-OX40 (CD134) antibody. Hepatocellular carcinoma, melanoma, renal cell or head and neck cancer affected the dose-escalation patients. Whole-study findings and limits: Compared with CD4+, CD8+ T cells on average had more expanded clones. CD4+ and CD8+ blood T cells expanded clonally by week 6 at 0.1 to 3.0 mg/kg.

The germline V gene has CDR1 MNHEY and CDR2 SVGAGI. V was clipped by 5 bases and J by 7 bases; unmatched bases: 6. This CDR3 region has 14 residues. With respect to this clone: Its matching antigen is unknown.

The protocol was immunoSEQ multiplex PCR, while the TCRdb copy is restricted to in-frame clones and leaves out a portion. The sample comprises about 65,000 clones, roughly 87% of which are singletons, and approximately 0.39% rests with the top ten. This chain links TRBV6-5 with TRBJ2-1; 9 bases map to TRBD2. The sequence was obtained from an adult with an advanced solid tumor such as melanoma, head and neck, liver or kidney cancer. The specimen comprised CD4+ or CD8+ T cells sorted from blood, sampled in a trial of the OX40 agonist ivuxolimab. CDR3 nucleotide sequence: TGTGCCAGCAGTAGCGGGGGGCCCTTTAATGAGCAGTTCTTC. This gives the protein CASSSGGPFNEQFF.